The sequence of this T cell receptor (beta chain) was determined in a study of T cell clonotyping in hematopoietic cell transplantation. The study, taken as a whole, reports: Higher Inverse Simpson Index values in graft donor and pretransplant recipient predicted broader posttransplant TCR diversity.

Profiling relied on immunoSEQ multiplex PCR, and the TCRdb table lists in-frame clones only, not all of them. This sample has 2,500 to 3,000 clones, with about 80% found just once. The CDR3 length is 13 residues. V was shortened by 1 base and J by 7 bases, with 11 bases between the two germline ends. Looked up from germline, CDR1 is GTSNPN and CDR2 is SVGIG (reference sequence). About this clone: Its matching antigen is unknown.

Source: peripheral blood mononuclear cells, taken 30 days after allogeneic stem cell transplant. The receptor was isolated from a male patient aged 60 to 75 who had an allogeneic stem cell transplant, so T cells may come from the graft donor. Some clones in this sample may be carry-over from other donors' samples. The chain has TRBV30 and TRBJ1-5; tentatively, D is TRBD1 (5 bases). In DNA, the CDR3 is TGTGCCTGGAGTGCTGGGACGGGCCAGCCCCAGCATTTT. Protein: CAWSAGTGQPQHF.